These 5 T cell receptor beta chains originate from one sample sequenced in a study of blood T cell repertoires in COVID-19. The repertoire was sequenced with immunoSEQ multiplex PCR; TCRdb's copy has only in-frame clones and lacks some. The table lists more than 20,000 clones, approximately 80% of them singletons. The sample taken for sequencing was peripheral blood. The receptors were gathered from a man of 80 years or more with active or convalescent COVID-19.

This clone showed up just once. V and J are TRBV14 and TRBJ1-1, with 7 nucleotides matching TRBD1. CDR3 length equals 13 residues. The V gene's germline CDR1 is SGHDN and CDR2 FVKESK. The junction had 2 bases not matched to a gene; V was cut back by 6 bases and J by 1 base. CDR3 nucleotides: TGTGCCAGCAGTCGGGACAGGAACACTGAAGCTTTCTTT. This encodes CASSRDRNTEAFF. Filled out from reference TRBV14 and TRBJ1-1, the complete variable domain reads EAGVTQFPSHSVIEKGQTVTLRCDPISGHDNLYWYRRVMGKEIKFLLHFVKESKQDESGMPNNRFLAERTGGTYSTLKVQPAELEDSGVYFCASSRDRNTEAFFGQGTRLTVV.

The chain has TRBV24-1 and TRBJ2-2; D possibly corresponds to TRBD2 (5 bases). V dropped 0 bases and J dropped 1 base, with 11 bases sitting between them. Germline CDR1 KGHDR, CDR2 SFDVKD. CDR3 length equals 17 residues. The CDR3 region has the DNA TGTGCCACCAGTGATTTGCCGGGGAAGATGAACACCGGGGAGCTGTTTTTT. Amino acid sequence: CATSDLPGKMNTGELFF.

As for this clone: The sample holds other DNA sequences that translate to the same CDR3. This chain uses TRBV16 with TRBJ1-5; 7 bases line up with TRBD1. V was pared by 2 bases and J by 6 bases, with 4 bases of the junction left unmatched. In germline, CDR1 is KGHSY, CDR2 FQNENV. This CDR3 comprises 14 residues. CDR3 sequence: CASSQDRVGQPQHF. CDR3 coding DNA: TGTGCCAGCAGCCAAGACAGGGTGGGTCAGCCCCAGCATTTT.

This clone showed up just a few times. The chain links TRBV18 to TRBJ1-1; no clear D gene. With 2 bases removed from V and 4 bases from J, the gap between germline ends came to 8 bases. Germline lookup yields CDR1 KGHSH and CDR2 LQKENI. This CDR3 comprises 13 residues. The CDR3 is CASSPVGPTEAFF. The CDR3 DNA reads TGTGCCAGCTCACCAGTTGGGCCCACTGAAGCTTTCTTT.

V gene TRBV14 combines with J gene TRBJ2-2, with 9 bases fitting TRBD2. This CDR3 has 16 amino acids. J lost 6 bases, V lost 2 bases, and 7 bases had no gene match. Germline V gives CDR1 SGHDN, CDR2 FVKESK. Here the CDR3 reads CASSQIAGALAGELFF. The CDR3 coding sequence is TGTGCCAGCAGCCAAATAGCGGGAGCCCTCGCCGGGGAGCTGTTTTTT.